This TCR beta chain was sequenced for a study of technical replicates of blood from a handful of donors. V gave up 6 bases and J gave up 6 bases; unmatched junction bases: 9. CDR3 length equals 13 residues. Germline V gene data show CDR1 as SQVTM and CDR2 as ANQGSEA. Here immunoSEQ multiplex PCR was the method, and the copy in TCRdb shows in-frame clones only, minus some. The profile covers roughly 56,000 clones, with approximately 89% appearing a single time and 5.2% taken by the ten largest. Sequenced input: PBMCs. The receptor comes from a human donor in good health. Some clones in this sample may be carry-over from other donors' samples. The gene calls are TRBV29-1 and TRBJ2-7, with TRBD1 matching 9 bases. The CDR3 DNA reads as TGCAGCGTAGACCGGGACAGGGCAGGCGAGCAGTACTTC. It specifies CSVDRDRAGEQYF.